The 25 T cell receptor beta chains reported below all come from one sample, sequenced in a study of T cell changes during pregnancy in multiple sclerosis. Assay used: immunoSEQ multiplex PCR; TCRdb lists only in-frame clones, some missing. The data contain approximately 28,000 clones, about 90% of them seen just once; the ten biggest clones take up around 5%. Source: peripheral blood, taken in the first trimester of pregnancy. The receptors originated from a female donor in good health, enrolled as a control in a pregnancy study.

This chain joins TRBV11-2 and TRBJ2-7; TRBD1 agrees at 10 bases. The CDR3 is 13 residues long. Germline loops: CDR1 SGHAT, CDR2 FQNNGV. With 5 bases clipped from V and 3 bases from J, the junction kept 1 base outside the gene matches. The CDR3 DNA is TGTGCCAGCAGCCGGACAGGGGGCTACGAGCAGTACTTC. Residues: CASSRTGGYEQYF.

The chain combines TRBV11-3 with TRBJ1-2, with 7 nucleotides matching TRBD1. The V and J ends lost 0 bases and 4 bases, in that order; junction bases with no gene match: 2. The germline V gene encodes CDR1 SGHNT and CDR2 YENEEA. The CDR3 covers 14 residues. This CDR3 is CASSLEDRPYGYTF. The CDR3 nucleotides read TGTGCCAGCAGCTTAGAGGACAGGCCCTATGGCTACACCTTC.

V gene TRBV27 combines with J gene TRBJ2-7, with D hard to call. There are 14 residues in the CDR3. The germline V and J ends were trimmed by 2 bases and 2 bases, with 10 bases remaining between them. Germline loops: CDR1 MNHEY, CDR2 SMNVEV (reference sequence). CDR3 bases: TGTGCCAGCAGTTTAAAGGCAGGCGCCTACGAGCAGTACTTC. It yields the protein CASSLKAGAYEQYF.

This clone was detected once. J is TRBJ1-1 and V is TRBV5-8, with TRBD1 identical over 7 bases. CDR1 is SGHTS, CDR2 YDEGEE, per germline. CDR3 size: 15 residues. J gave up 1 base and V 0 bases, and 3 bases lay outside the gene matches. CDR3 sequence: CASSLGDRRNTEAFF. CDR3 coding DNA: TGTGCCAGCAGCTTGGGGGACAGAAGGAACACTGAAGCTTTCTTT.

The genes are TRBV5-1 and TRBJ2-7; 11 bases match TRBD2. V gave up 4 bases and J gave up 1 base; unmatched junction bases: 10. Germline CDR1 is SGHRS and CDR2 is YFSETQ. The CDR3 loop spans 17 amino acids. Here the CDR3 DNA reads TGCGCCAGCAGCCTGACCTTCTTAGCGGGAGGGTCCTACGAGCAGTACTTC. It codes for CASSLTFLAGGSYEQYF.

This clone was seen a few times. The chain recombines TRBV5-1 with TRBJ1-5; D may be TRBD1 (5 bases). Per germline, CDR1 SGHRS and CDR2 YFSETQ. This CDR3 is built from 14 residues. Deletions cut 0 bases from V and 5 bases from J, with 9 bases between. In nucleotides, the CDR3 is TGCGCCAGCAGCTTGGAGGGGCCCTATCAGCCCCAGCATTTT. Amino acids: CASSLEGPYQPQHF.

The V and J genes are TRBV5-1 and TRBJ2-1; D unresolved. CDR3 size: 15 residues. The V end was cut by 4 bases, the J end by 6 bases, with 17 bases between. Germline CDR1 reads SGHRS; CDR2 reads YFSETQ. The CDR3 protein is CASSPTEVRGNEQFF. CDR3 in DNA: TGCGCCAGCAGCCCCACCGAGGTACGAGGCAATGAGCAGTTCTTC.

The chain links TRBV11-1 to TRBJ2-2, with 7 nucleotides matching TRBD1. The germline V gene encodes CDR1 SGHAT and CDR2 FQDESV (reference sequence). There are 15 residues in the CDR3. After removal of 4 bases from V and 9 bases from J, the junction contained 11 bases not matched to a gene. The CDR3 loop is CASSSTGRDDRELFF. The CDR3 DNA reads TGTGCCAGCAGCTCGACAGGGAGAGATGACCGGGAGCTGTTTTTT.

The chain combines TRBV2 with TRBJ2-7, with 9 bases fitting TRBD1. The V segment lost 4 bases and the J segment 4 bases; nucleotides outside the gene matches: 5. Germline CDR1 SNHLY, CDR2 FYNNEI. The CDR3 has 14 amino acids. DNA for the CDR3: TGTGCCAGCAGTGCCCGGACAGGGGCATACGAGCAGTACTTC. It is translated as CASSARTGAYEQYF.

This chain uses TRBV7-2 with TRBJ1-3; D is unclear. Trimming left V 5 bases short and J 11 bases short, with 16 bases between. CDR1 is SGHTA and CDR2 is FQGNSA in the germline V gene. The CDR3 consists of 13 residues. The CDR3 region is CASSPGRREAIYF. CDR3 nucleotide sequence: TGTGCCAGCAGCCCCGGGAGGAGGGAAGCCATATATTTT.

The V call is TRBV4-3, the J call TRBJ1-1; 10 positions agree with TRBD1. V gave up 2 bases and J gave up 1 base; unmatched junction bases: 7. CDR1 and CDR2 from the germline V gene are LGHNA and YSLEER. This CDR3 contains 17 residues. CDR3 loop: CASSQTTGGARNTEAFF. The CDR3 bases are TGCGCCAGCAGCCAAACGACAGGGGGCGCACGGAACACTGAAGCTTTCTTT.

Here the CDR3 DNA reads TGTGCCAGCATGGGCGGGGGGAACTACGAGCAGTACTTC. Amino acids: CASMGGGNYEQYF. The chain employs TRBV2 and TRBJ2-7; 8 bases match TRBD2. The V gene's germline CDR1 is SNHLY and CDR2 FYNNEI. With 7 bases clipped from V and 3 bases from J, the junction kept 5 bases outside the gene matches. The CDR3 spans 13 residues.

The chain links TRBV27 to TRBJ2-2; D perhaps matches TRBD2 (6 bases). Per the germline V gene, CDR1 is MNHEY and CDR2 is SMNVEV (reference sequence). Trimming pared 7 bases from V and 5 bases from J, leaving 17 bases between. The CDR3 extends over 15 amino acids. This chain's CDR3 is CASTLGGAVTGELFF. The CDR3 coding sequence is TGTGCCAGCACCCTGGGCGGGGCTGTGACCGGGGAGCTGTTTTTT.

The rearrangement uses TRBV7-2 and TRBJ1-1; possible D gene TRBD1, 6 bases. V gave up 1 base and J gave up 4 bases, with 13 bases separating them. Per the germline V gene, CDR1 is SGHTA and CDR2 is FQGNSA. This CDR3 has 15 residues. The CDR3 nucleotides are TGTGCCAGCAGCTTAGACAGGGTAAGGAGCACTGAAGCTTTCTTT. Its translation: CASSLDRVRSTEAFF.

V and J are TRBV4-2 and TRBJ2-1; 12 bases fit TRBD2. The CDR3 runs to 16 residues. Germline V gene lookup returns CDR1 LGHNA and CDR2 YNFKEQ. V dropped 1 base and J dropped 6; count of bases not matched to a gene: 4. The DNA of the CDR3 is TGTGCCAGCAGCCAAGTAGGGGGACTAGCGGGCAATGAGCAGTTCTTC. This sequence encodes CASSQVGGLAGNEQFF.

J is TRBJ2-2 and V is TRBV28; TRBD2 aligns across 11 bases. The J segment lost 4 bases and the V segment lost 5 bases, leaving 9 bases of the junction unmatched. The CDR3 has 17 residues. Germline V lookup: CDR1 MDHEN, CDR2 SYDVKM. The CDR3 loop reads CASSPKIGLAGTGELFF. CDR3 DNA: TGTGCCAGCAGTCCGAAGATCGGACTAGCGGGCACCGGGGAGCTGTTTTTT.

This rearrangement joins TRBV7-9 to TRBJ1-1; D not resolved. In germline, CDR1 is SEHNR, CDR2 FQNEAQ (reference sequence). CDR3 length equals 12 residues. V lost 3 bases and J lost 11, with 13 bases in between. CDR3 sequence (DNA): TGTGCCAGCAGCTTGAGGCCCCCGCGGGCTTTCTTT. Its protein product is CASSLRPPRAFF.

This clone was detected only once. This sequence joins TRBV21-1 and TRBJ2-2; the table names TRBD2, a call not compared with the DNA. TRBV21-1 is shown as a pseudogene. CDR3 length: 15 amino acids. This CDR3 is CASSPAGETTGELFF. Written as DNA, the CDR3 is TGTGCCAGCAGCCCGGCGGGGGAAACCACCGGGGAGCTGTTTTTT.

The CDR3 sequence: CASSLTVNTEAFF. DNA for the CDR3: TGTGCCAGCAGCTTAACAGTCAACACTGAAGCTTTCTTT. The rearrangement joins TRBV7-2 to TRBJ1-1, with D unresolved. CDR1 is SGHTA and CDR2 is FQGNSA in the germline V gene. This CDR3 contains 13 residues. The V end lost 2 bases, the J end lost 2 bases, and 6 bases lay between the germline ends. Filled out from reference TRBV7-2 and TRBJ1-1, the complete variable domain reads GAGVSQSPSNKVTEKGKDVELRCDPISGHTALYWYRQSLGQGLEFLIYFQGNSAPDKSGLPSDRFSAERTGGSVSTLTIQRTQQEDSAVYLCASSLTVNTEAFFGQGTRLTVV.

A few counts support this clone. The rearrangement joins TRBV4-3 to TRBJ1-5, with D perhaps TRBD1 (6 bases). CDR1 is LGHNA and CDR2 is YSLEER in the germline V gene. The CDR3 is 21 amino acids. V was clipped by 0 bases and J by 5 bases, with 29 bases between them. The CDR3 DNA reads TGCGCCAGCAGCCAAGAAGGGGGTGGGCCTGGGATAATATCGGTGGATCAGCCCCAGCATTTT. Protein: CASSQEGGGPGIISVDQPQHF.

The chain joins TRBV7-2 to TRBJ2-7, with TRBD1 identical over 7 bases. CDR1 and CDR2 (germline): SGHTA, FQGNSA. J lost 4 bases, V lost 5 bases, and 11 bases had no gene match. CDR3 length: 15 residues. The CDR3 loop is CASSLTYQGVYEQYF. The CDR3 DNA sequence: TGTGCCAGCAGCCTTACCTACCAGGGGGTTTACGAGCAGTACTTC.

This chain joins TRBV19 and TRBJ1-5; a possible D gene is TRBD1 (6 bases). The V gene lost 4 bases and the J gene lost 1 base, with 14 bases spanning the gap. CDR1 is LNHDA, CDR2 SQIVND, per germline (reference sequence). The length of the CDR3 is 16 residues. CDR3 residues: CASSTPSGGSNQPQHF. In DNA form, the CDR3 reads TGTGCCAGTAGTACGCCAAGCGGGGGCAGCAATCAGCCCCAGCATTTT.

The chain employs TRBV6-1 and TRBJ2-1; 8 bases map to TRBD2. The CDR3 runs 14 residues. The trim removed 7 bases at V and 7 bases at J, leaving 9 bases unmatched. From germline, CDR1 is MNHNS and CDR2 SASEGT. This CDR3 reads CASKVLAGPNEQFF. CDR3 nucleotide sequence: TGTGCCAGCAAGGTATTAGCGGGGCCAAATGAGCAGTTCTTC.

The chain is built from TRBV29-1 and TRBJ2-5; unclear D gene. This CDR3 spans 13 amino acids. Germline-derived CDR1 and CDR2 are SQVTM and ANQGSEA. V dropped 4 bases and J dropped 2 bases, with 11 bases sitting between them. The CDR3 sequence is CSVALRLQETQYF. In DNA, the CDR3 is TGCAGCGTTGCCCTGAGACTGCAAGAGACCCAGTACTTC.

CDR3 protein: CAIRGQGKTDTQYF. The CDR3 DNA follows: TGTGCCATCAGAGGACAGGGGAAAACAGATACGCAGTATTTT. The J gene is TRBJ2-3, the V gene TRBV10-3; 9 nucleotides align to TRBD1. CDR3 size: 14 residues. Trimming at V came to 6 bases and at J to 3 bases, leaving 4 bases not matched to a gene. Per the germline V gene, CDR1 is ENHRY and CDR2 is SYGVKD.